This T cell receptor (beta chain) is from a study of blood T cell repertoires in COVID-19. Study background: Material from acute and convalescent COVID-19 was sourced from the United States, Italy and Spain. The cDNA or gDNA used as material had been derived from T cells, B-cell-depleted T cells, or PBMCs.

The length of the CDR3 is 19 residues. Germline trimming cut 1 base from V and 7 bases from J; bases unmatched to any gene: 17. Germline V gene sequence: CDR1 SGHTA, CDR2 FQGTGA. In the authors' methods: From reference gene primer amplification, estimates of nucleated cell counts were derived. Clones were sequenced by immunoSEQ multiplex PCR, and TCRdb holds only the in-frame ones, with some missing. V, J and clone size reflect that table, while D and trimming were determined from the DNA. The sample consists of about 81,000 clones, 91% of them appearing once. The source is a woman between 45 and 60 years old in a cohort sampled during active COVID-19. Sequencing was done on a sample of peripheral blood. The chain has TRBV7-3 and TRBJ2-4, with TRBD1 matching 9 bases. The CDR3 coding sequence is TGTGCCAGCAGCTTAATGGGGACAGGGTTCGGAGTGAGGGGTAACATTCAGTACTTC. It encodes CASSLMGTGFGVRGNIQYF.